What follows describes a single TCR beta chain. Original handling: Researchers report that nucleated cell counts were estimated from reference gene primer amplification. TCRdb keeps only in-frame clones here, not all; method: immunoSEQ multiplex PCR. The V and J calls and clone size come from that table; D and trimming were worked out from the DNA. The sample lists about 68,000 clones, approximately 75% occurring once. This entry is derived from a study of blood T cell repertoires in COVID-19. For the study at large: The study drew acute and convalescent COVID-19 samples from the United States, Italy and Spain. From T cells, B-cell-depleted T cells, or PBMCs came the material, which was cDNA or gDNA.

Germline V gives CDR1 SNHLY, CDR2 FYNNEI. Trimming left V 6 bases short and J 7 bases short, with 16 bases between. CDR3 length: 14 residues. V and J are TRBV2 and TRBJ1-5; D not certain. The source is a woman in her sixties or seventies with acute or convalescent COVID-19. Sequencing was done on a sample of peripheral blood. The CDR3 region has the DNA TGTGCCAGCAGCTCGTACGGGGAAGGGCAGCCCCAGCATTTT. Amino acids: CASSSYGEGQPQHF.